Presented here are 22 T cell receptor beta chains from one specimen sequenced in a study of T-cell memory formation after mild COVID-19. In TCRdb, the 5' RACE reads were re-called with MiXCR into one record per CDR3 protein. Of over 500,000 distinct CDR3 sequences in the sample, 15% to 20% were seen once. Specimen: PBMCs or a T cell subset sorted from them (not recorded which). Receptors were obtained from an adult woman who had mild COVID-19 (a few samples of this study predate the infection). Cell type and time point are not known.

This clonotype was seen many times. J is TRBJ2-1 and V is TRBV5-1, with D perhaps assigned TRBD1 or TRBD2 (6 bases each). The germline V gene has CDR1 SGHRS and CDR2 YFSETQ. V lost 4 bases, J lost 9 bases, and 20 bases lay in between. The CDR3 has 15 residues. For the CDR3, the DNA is TGCGCCAGCAGCCCCCTCTGGGGGGCCGAGGGTGAGCAGTTCTTC. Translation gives CASSPLWGAEGEQFF.

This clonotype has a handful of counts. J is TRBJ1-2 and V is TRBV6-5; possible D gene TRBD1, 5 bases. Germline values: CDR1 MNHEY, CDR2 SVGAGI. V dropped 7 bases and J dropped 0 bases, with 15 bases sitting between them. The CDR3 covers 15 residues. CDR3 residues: CASTTVRGANYGYTF. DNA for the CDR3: TGTGCCAGCACCACTGTTCGGGGCGCTAACTATGGCTACACCTTC.

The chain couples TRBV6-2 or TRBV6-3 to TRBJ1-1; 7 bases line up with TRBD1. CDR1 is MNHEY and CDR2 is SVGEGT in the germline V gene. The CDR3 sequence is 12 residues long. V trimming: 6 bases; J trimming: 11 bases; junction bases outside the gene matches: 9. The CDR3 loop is CASSSSTGLAFF. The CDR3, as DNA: TGTGCCAGCAGCTCCTCGACAGGGCTGGCTTTCTTT.

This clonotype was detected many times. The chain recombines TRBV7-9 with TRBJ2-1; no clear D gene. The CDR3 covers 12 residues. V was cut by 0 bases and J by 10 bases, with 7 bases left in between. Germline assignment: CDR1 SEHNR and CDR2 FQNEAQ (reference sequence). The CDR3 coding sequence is TGTGCCAGCAGCTTAGCACGCGGAGAGCAGTTCTTC. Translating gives CASSLARGEQFF.

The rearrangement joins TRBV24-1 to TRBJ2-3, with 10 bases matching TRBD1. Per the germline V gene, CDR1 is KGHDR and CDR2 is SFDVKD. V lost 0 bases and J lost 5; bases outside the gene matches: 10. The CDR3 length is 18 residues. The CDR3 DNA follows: TGTGCCACCAGTGATTTGGGAGGGGGACAGGGGCGCAGAGATACGCAGTATTTT. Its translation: CATSDLGGGQGRRDTQYF.

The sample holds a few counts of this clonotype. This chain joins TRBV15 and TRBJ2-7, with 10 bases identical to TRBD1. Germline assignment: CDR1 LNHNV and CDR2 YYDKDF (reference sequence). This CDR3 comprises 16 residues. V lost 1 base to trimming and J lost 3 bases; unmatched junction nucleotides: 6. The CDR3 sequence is CATSRVYGQGGYEQYF. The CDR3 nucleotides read TGTGCCACCAGCAGAGTCTACGGACAGGGGGGCTACGAGCAGTACTTC.

CDR3 amino acids: CASSATSPGTPFQETQYF. CDR3 nucleotides: TGTGCCAGCAGCGCAACCTCCCCCGGGACGCCTTTCCAAGAGACCCAGTACTTC. The chain has TRBV21-1 and TRBJ2-5; the listed D gene, TRBD1, was not tested against the DNA. TRBV21-1 is marked as a pseudogene. CDR3 length: 18 amino acids.

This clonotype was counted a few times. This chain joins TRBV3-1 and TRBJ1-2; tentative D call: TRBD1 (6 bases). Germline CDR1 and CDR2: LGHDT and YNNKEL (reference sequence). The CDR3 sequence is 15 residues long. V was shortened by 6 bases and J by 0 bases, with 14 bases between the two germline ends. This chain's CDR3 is CASSLGGSSNYGYTF. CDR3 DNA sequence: TGTGCCAGCAGTCTAGGGGGTTCTTCTAACTATGGCTACACCTTC.

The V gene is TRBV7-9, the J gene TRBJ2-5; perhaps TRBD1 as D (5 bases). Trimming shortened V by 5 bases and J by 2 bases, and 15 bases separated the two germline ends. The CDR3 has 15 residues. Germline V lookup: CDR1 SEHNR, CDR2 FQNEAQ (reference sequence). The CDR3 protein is CASSLSPAGQETQYF. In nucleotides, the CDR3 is TGTGCCAGCAGCCTAAGCCCAGCAGGGCAAGAGACCCAGTACTTC. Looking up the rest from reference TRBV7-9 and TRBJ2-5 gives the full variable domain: DTGVSQNPRHKITKRGQNVTFRCDPISEHNRLYWYRQTLGQGPEFLTYFQNEAQLEKSRLLSDRFSAERPKGSFSTLEIQRTEQGDSAMYLCASSLSPAGQETQYFGPGTRLLVL.

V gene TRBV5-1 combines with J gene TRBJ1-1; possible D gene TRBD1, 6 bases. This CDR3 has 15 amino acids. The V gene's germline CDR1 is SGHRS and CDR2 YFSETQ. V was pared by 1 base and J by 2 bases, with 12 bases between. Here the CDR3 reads CASSLTWTANTEAFF. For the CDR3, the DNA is TGCGCCAGCAGCTTGACCTGGACAGCAAACACTGAAGCTTTCTTT.

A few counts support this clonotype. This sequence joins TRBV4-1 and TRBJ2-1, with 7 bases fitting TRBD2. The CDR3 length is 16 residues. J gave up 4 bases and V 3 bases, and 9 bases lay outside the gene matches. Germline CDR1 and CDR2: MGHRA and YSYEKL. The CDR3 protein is CASSQALGLGYNEQFF. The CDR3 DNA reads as TGCGCCAGCAGCCAGGCGTTAGGACTAGGGTACAATGAGCAGTTCTTC.

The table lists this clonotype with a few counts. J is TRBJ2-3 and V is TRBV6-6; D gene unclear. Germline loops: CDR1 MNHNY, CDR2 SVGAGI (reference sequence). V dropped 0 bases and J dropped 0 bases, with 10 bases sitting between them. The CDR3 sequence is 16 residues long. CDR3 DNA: TGTGCCAGCAGTTACTCGATCTTCCGTAGCACAGATACGCAGTATTTT. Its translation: CASSYSIFRSTDTQYF.

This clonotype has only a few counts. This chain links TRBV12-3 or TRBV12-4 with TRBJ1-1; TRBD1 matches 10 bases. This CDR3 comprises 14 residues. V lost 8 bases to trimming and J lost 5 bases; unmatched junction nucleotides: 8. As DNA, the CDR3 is TGTGCCAGCGGGAGGACAGGGGGTTGGACTGAAGCTTTCTTT. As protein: CASGRTGGWTEAFF.

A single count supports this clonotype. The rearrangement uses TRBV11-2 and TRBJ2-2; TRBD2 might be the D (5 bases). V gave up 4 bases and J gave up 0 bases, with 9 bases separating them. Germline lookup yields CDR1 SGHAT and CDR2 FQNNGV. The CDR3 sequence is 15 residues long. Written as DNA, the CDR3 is TGTGCCAGCAGCTACGGGATCTCGAACACCGGGGAGCTGTTTTTT. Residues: CASSYGISNTGELFF.

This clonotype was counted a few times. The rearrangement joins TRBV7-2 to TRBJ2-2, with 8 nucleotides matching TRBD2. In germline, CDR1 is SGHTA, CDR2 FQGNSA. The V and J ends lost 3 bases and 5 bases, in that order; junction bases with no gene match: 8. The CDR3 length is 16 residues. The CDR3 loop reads CASSFSGRVKTGELFF. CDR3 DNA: TGTGCCAGCAGCTTCTCCGGGAGGGTGAAAACCGGGGAGCTGTTTTTT.

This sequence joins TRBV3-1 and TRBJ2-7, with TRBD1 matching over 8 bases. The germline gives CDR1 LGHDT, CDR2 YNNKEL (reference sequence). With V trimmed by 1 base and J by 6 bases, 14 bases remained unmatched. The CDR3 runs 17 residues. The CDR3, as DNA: TGTGCCAGCAGCCAAGGGTCTAGCGACAGGGGAGCCTCCGAGCAGTACTTC. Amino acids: CASSQGSSDRGASEQYF.

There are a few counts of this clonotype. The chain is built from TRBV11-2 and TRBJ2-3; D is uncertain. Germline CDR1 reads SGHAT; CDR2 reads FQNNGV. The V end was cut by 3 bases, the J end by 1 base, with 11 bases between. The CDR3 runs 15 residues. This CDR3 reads CASSFRMDGTDTQYF. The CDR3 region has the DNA TGTGCCAGCAGCTTCCGTATGGACGGCACAGATACGCAGTATTTT.

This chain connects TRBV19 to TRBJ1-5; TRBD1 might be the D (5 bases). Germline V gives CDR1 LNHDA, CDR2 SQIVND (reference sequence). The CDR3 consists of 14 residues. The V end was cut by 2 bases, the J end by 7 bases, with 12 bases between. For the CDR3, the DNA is TGTGCCAGTAGTATAAGGGGAAGCGGGCAGCCCCAGCATTTT. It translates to CASSIRGSGQPQHF.

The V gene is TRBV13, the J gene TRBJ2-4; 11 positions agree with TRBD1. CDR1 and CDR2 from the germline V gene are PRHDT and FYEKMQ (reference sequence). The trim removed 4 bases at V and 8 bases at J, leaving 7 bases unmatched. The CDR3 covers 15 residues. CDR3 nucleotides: TGTGCCAGCAGCTCCGCCGGGACAGGGGGGGACATTCAGTACTTC. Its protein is CASSSAGTGGDIQYF.

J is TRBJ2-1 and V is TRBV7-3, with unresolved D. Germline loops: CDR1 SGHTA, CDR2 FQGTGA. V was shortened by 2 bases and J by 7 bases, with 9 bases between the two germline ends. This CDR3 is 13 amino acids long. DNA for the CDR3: TGTGCCAGCAGCTTATCACTTAATAATGAGCAGTTCTTC. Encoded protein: CASSLSLNNEQFF.

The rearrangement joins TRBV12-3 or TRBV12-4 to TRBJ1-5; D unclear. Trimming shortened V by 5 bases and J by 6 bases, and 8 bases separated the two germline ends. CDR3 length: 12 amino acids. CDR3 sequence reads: CASSPVVQPQHF. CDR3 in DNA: TGTGCCAGCAGTCCTGTGGTTCAGCCCCAGCATTTT.

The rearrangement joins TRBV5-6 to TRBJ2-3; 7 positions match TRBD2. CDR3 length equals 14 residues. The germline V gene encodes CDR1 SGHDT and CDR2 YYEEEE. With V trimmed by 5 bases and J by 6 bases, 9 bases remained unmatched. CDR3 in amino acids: CASSLGLGADTQYF. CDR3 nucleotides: TGTGCCAGCAGTCTCGGACTAGGCGCGGATACGCAGTATTTT.